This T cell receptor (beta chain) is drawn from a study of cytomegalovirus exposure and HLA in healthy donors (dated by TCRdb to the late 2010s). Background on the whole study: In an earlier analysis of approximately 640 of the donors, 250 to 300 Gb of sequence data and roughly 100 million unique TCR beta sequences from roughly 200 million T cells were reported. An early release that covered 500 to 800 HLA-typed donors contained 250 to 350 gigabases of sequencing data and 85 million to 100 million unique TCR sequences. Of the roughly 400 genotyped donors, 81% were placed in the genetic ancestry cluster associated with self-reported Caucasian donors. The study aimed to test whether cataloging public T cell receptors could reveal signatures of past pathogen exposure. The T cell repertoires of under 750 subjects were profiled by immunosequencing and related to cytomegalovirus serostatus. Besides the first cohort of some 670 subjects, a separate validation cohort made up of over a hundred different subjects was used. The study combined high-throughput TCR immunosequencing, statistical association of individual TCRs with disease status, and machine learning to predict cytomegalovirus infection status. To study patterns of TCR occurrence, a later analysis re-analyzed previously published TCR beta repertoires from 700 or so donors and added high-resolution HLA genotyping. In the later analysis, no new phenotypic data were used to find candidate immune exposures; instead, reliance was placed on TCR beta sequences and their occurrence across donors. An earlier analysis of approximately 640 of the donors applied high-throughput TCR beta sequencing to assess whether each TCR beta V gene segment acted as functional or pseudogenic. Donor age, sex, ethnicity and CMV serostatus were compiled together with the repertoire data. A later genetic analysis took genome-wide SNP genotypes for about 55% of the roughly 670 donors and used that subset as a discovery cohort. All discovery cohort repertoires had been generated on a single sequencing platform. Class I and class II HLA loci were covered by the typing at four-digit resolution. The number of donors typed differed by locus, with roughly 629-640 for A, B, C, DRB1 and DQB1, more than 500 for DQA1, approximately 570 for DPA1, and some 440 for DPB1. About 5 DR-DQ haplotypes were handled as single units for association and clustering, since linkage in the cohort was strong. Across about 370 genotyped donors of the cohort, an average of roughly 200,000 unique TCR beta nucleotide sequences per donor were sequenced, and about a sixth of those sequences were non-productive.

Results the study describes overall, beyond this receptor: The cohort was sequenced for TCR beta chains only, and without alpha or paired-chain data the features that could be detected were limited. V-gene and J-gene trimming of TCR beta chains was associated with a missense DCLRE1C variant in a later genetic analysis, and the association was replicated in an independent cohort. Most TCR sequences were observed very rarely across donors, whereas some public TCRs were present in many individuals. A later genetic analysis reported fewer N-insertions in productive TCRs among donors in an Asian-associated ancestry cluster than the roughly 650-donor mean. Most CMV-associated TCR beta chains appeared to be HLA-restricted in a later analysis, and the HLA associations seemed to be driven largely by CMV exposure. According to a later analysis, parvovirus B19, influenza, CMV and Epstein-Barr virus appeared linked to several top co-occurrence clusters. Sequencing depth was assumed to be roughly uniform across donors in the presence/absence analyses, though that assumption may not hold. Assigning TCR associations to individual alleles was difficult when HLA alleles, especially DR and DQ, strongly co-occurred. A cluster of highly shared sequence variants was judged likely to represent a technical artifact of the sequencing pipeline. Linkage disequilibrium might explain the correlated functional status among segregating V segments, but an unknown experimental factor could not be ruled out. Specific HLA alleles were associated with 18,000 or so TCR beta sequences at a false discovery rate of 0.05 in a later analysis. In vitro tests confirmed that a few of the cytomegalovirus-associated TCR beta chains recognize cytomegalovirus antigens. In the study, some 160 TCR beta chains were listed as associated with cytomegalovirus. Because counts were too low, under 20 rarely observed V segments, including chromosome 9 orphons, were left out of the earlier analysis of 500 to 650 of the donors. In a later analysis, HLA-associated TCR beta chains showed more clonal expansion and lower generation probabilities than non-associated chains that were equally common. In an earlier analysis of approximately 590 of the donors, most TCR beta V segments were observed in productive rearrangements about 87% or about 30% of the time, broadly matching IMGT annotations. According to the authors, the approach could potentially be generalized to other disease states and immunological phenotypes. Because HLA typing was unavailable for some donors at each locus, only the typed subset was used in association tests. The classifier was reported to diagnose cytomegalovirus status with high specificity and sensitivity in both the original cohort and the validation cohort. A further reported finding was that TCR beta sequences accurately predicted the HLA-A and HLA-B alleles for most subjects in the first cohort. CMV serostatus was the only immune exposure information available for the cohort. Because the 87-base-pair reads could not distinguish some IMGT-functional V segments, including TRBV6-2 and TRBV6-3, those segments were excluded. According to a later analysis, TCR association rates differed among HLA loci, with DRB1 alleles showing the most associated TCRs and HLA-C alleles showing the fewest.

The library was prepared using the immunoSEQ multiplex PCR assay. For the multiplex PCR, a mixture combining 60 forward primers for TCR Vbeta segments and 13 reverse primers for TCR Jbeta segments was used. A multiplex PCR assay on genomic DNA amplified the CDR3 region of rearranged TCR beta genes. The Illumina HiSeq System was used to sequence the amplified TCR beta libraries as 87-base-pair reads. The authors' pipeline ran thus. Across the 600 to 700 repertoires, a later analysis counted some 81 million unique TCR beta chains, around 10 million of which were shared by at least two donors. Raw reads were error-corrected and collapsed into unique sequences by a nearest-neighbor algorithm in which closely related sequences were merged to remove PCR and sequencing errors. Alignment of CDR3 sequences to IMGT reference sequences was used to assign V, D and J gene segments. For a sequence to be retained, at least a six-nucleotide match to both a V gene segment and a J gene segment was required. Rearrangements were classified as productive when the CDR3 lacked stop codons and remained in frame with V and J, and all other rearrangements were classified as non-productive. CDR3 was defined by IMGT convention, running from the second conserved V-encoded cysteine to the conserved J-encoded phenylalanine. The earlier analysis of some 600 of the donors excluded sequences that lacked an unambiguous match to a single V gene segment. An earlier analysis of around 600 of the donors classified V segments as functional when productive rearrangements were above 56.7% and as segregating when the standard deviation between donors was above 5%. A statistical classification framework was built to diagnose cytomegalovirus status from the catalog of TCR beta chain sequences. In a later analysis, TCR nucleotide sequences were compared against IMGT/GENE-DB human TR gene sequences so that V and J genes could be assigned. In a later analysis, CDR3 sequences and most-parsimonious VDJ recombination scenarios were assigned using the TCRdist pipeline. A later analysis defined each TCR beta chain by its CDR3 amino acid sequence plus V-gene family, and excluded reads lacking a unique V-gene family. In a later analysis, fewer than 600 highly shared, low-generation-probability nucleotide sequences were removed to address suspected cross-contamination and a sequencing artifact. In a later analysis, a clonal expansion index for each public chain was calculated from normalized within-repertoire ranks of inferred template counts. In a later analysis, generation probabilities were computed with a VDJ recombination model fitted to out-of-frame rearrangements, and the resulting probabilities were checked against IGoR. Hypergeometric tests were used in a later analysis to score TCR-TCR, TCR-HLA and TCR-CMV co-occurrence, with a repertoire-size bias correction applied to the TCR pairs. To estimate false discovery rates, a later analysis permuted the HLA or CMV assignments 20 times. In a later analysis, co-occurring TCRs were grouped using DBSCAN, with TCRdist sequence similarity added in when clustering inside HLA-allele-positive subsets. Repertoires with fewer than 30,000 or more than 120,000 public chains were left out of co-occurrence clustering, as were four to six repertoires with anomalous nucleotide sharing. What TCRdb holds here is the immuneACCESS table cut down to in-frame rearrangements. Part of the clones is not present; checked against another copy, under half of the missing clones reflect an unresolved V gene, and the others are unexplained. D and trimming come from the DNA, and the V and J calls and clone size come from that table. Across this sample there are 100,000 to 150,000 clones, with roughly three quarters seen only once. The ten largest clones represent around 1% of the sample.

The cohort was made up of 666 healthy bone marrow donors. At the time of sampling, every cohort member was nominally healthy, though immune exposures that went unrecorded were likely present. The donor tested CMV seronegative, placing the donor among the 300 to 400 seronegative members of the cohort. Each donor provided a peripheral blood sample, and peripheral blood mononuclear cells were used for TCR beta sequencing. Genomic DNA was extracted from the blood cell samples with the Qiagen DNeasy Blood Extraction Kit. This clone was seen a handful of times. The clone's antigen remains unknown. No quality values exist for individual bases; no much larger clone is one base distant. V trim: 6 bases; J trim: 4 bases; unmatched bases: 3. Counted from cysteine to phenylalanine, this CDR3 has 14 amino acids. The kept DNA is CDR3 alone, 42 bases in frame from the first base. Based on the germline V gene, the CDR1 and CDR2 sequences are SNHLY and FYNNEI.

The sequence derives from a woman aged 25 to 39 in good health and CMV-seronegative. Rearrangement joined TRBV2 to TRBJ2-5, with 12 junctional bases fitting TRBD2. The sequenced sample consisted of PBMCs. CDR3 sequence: CASSVTSGGETQYF. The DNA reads TGTGCCAGCAGCGTGACTAGCGGGGGAGAGACCCAGTACTTC.